Following are 29 T cell receptor beta chains from one sample sequenced in a study of immune evolution from preneoplasia to lung adenocarcinoma. Assay: immunoSEQ multiplex PCR; the TCRdb copy retains only in-frame clones and omits some. The table lists several thousand clones, 80% to 90% of them singletons, with 5.8% in the top ten. The sequenced material came from FFPE minimally invasive lung adenocarcinoma tissue. The receptors originated from an older person with lung adenocarcinoma.

The rearrangement uses TRBV5-6 and TRBJ2-7; no firm D call. Germline-derived CDR1 and CDR2 are SGHDT and YYEEEE. CDR3 length: 11 residues. V lost 4 bases to trimming and J lost 7 bases, with 9 bases between them. Written as DNA, the CDR3 is TGTGCCAGCAGCACCTTGACAGAGCAGTACTTC. Protein: CASSTLTEQYF.

The chain links TRBV7-9 to TRBJ2-7; 10 nucleotides agree with TRBD1. The CDR3 covers 14 residues. Germline CDR1 is SEHNR and CDR2 is FQNEAQ (reference sequence). V lost 3 bases to trimming and J lost 1 base; unmatched junction nucleotides: 0. The CDR3, as DNA: TGTGCCAGCAGCTTGGACAGGGGGTCCTACGAGCAGTACTTC. Its protein is CASSLDRGSYEQYF.

The chain joins TRBV10-3 to TRBJ1-2, with D possibly TRBD1 on 5 matching bases. This CDR3 is built from 11 residues. CDR1 is ENHRY and CDR2 is SYGVKD in the germline V gene. V was cut by 4 bases and J by 6 bases, with 6 bases left in between. This chain's CDR3 is CAISGGDGYTF. The CDR3 DNA is TGTGCCATCAGTGGGGGGGATGGCTACACCTTC.

This chain connects TRBV7-9 to TRBJ2-1, with D perhaps matching TRBD1 or TRBD2 (5 bases each). The V and J ends lost 5 bases and 10 bases respectively, with 9 bases between them. Germline V gene lookup returns CDR1 SEHNR and CDR2 FQNEAQ (reference sequence). The length of the CDR3 is 11 residues. CDR3 DNA sequence: TGTGCCAGCAGCCTGGGACGAGAGCAGTTCTTC. It yields the protein CASSLGREQFF.

This clone was detected a few times. The rearrangement links TRBV18 to TRBJ1-5, with TRBD1 matching over 8 bases. This CDR3 contains 13 residues. CDR1 and CDR2 from the germline V gene are KGHSH and LQKENI. Germline trimming cut 6 bases from V and 9 bases from J; bases unmatched to any gene: 7. CDR3 region: CASSDQGAMPQHF. The CDR3 bases are TGTGCCAGCTCCGACCAGGGGGCCATGCCCCAGCATTTT.

The chain is built from TRBV4-1 and TRBJ1-1, with 12 bases fitting TRBD1. CDR3 length: 19 residues. Trimming removed 1 base from V and 0 bases from J; junction bases left unmatched: 9. Germline CDR1 is MGHRA and CDR2 is YSYEKL. The CDR3, as DNA: TGCGCCAGCAGCCAAGTAGGGACAGGGGGCGATTTGATGAACACTGAAGCTTTCTTT. Its translation is CASSQVGTGGDLMNTEAFF.

The rearrangement links TRBV11-2 to TRBJ2-5, with a possible D match to TRBD2 (7 bases). Per the germline V gene, CDR1 is SGHAT and CDR2 is FQNNGV. The CDR3 totals 17 residues. Trimming pared 1 base from V and 2 bases from J, leaving 17 bases between. The CDR3 loop is CASSLGGRGGQQETQYF. The CDR3 DNA reads as TGTGCCAGCAGCTTAGGTGGTCGCGGGGGCCAACAAGAGACCCAGTACTTC.

The chain recombines TRBV5-1 with TRBJ1-1; TRBD1 is a possible D gene (6 bases). Germline CDR1 SGHRS, CDR2 YFSETQ. The CDR3 runs 13 residues. The V end was cut by 0 bases, the J end by 10 bases, with 13 bases between. CDR3 sequence: CASSLDGGRVAFF. The CDR3 DNA reads TGCGCCAGCAGCTTGGACGGGGGGCGAGTAGCTTTCTTT.

Here the CDR3 reads CASSSDSSSYEQYF. DNA for the CDR3: TGTGCCAGCAGTAGCGACTCCAGCTCCTACGAGCAGTACTTC. The J gene is TRBJ2-7, the V gene TRBV6-6, with unresolved D. This CDR3 region has 14 residues. Trimming took off 5 bases at V and 0 bases at J, with 11 bases between the two ends. From germline, CDR1 is MNHNY and CDR2 SVGAGI (reference sequence).

This chain joins TRBV6-6 and TRBJ2-1; 9 bases agree with TRBD1. This CDR3 is built from 14 residues. Trimming cost V 9 bases and J 1 base; bases outside gene matches: 4. Germline lookup yields CDR1 MNHNY and CDR2 SVGAGI (reference sequence). CDR3 nucleotide sequence: TGTGCCAGTGTGACAGGGGGTTCCTACAATGAGCAGTTCTTC. Encoded protein: CASVTGGSYNEQFF.

The chain carries TRBV6-5 and TRBJ1-2, with D perhaps TRBD1 (6 bases). V lost 2 bases, J lost 1 base, and 11 bases lay in between. There are 15 residues in the CDR3. Germline V lookup: CDR1 MNHEY, CDR2 SVGAGI. The CDR3, as DNA: TGTGCCAGCAGTTACCGGGGGGGCGATAACTATGGCTACACCTTC. Its protein product is CASSYRGGDNYGYTF.

Only one count was recorded for this clone. The chain is built from TRBV6-1 and TRBJ2-4; 7 bases line up with TRBD1. The germline CDR1 and CDR2 sequences are MNHNS and SASEGT. The CDR3 runs to 16 residues. The ends lost 1 base at V and 4 bases at J; junction bases unmatched: 7. In DNA, the CDR3 is TGTGCCAGCAGTGAAGAGGTGGCAGGGGGTAAAAACATTCAGTACTTC. This gives the protein CASSEEVAGGKNIQYF.

This chain joins TRBV6-1 and TRBJ2-1; D uncertain. Germline values: CDR1 MNHNS, CDR2 SASEGT. This CDR3 is 14 amino acids long. The ends were cut back, 6 bases at V and 8 bases at J, with 17 bases in the middle. CDR3 in amino acids: CASSGRAGYHEQFF. The CDR3 nucleotides read TGTGCCAGCAGCGGAAGGGCCGGGTACCATGAGCAGTTCTTC.

The rearrangement uses TRBV9 and TRBJ1-5; D gene unclear. Germline values: CDR1 SGDLS, CDR2 YYNGEE. The ends were cut back, 4 bases at V and 7 bases at J, with 18 bases in the middle. The CDR3 length is 15 residues. CDR3 DNA: TGTGCCAGCAGCACCAGAGGGCCTATTGAGCAGCCCCAGCATTTT. Amino acid sequence: CASSTRGPIEQPQHF.

The chain has TRBV5-1 and TRBJ2-4; 8 positions agree with TRBD1. The ends lost 0 bases at V and 4 bases at J; junction bases unmatched: 0. The CDR3 extends over 14 amino acids. Looked up from germline, CDR1 is SGHRS and CDR2 is YFSETQ. This chain's CDR3 is CASSLGQGKNIQYF. The CDR3 DNA is TGCGCCAGCAGCTTGGGACAGGGGAAAAACATTCAGTACTTC.

This sequence joins TRBV5-1 and TRBJ1-6; D gene unclear. With 1 base removed from V and 0 bases from J, the gap between germline ends came to 14 bases. Germline V lookup: CDR1 SGHRS, CDR2 YFSETQ. The CDR3 has 18 residues. The CDR3 DNA reads as TGCGCCAGCAGCTTGTCGTCCGTCAAGAGCTCCTATAATTCACCCCTCCACTTT. This sequence encodes CASSLSSVKSSYNSPLHF.

The chain couples TRBV6-1 to TRBJ1-6, with TRBD1 matching over 7 bases. Per the germline V gene, CDR1 is MNHNS and CDR2 is SASEGT. The V segment lost 6 bases and the J segment 4 bases; nucleotides outside the gene matches: 6. This CDR3 spans 15 amino acids. This chain's CDR3 is CASRGQQRYNSPLHF. As DNA, the CDR3 is TGTGCCAGCAGGGGACAGCAGAGATATAATTCACCCCTCCACTTT.

This chain uses TRBV2 with TRBJ1-1; 7 bases line up with TRBD1. Germline assignment: CDR1 SNHLY and CDR2 FYNNEI. Losses at the gene ends were 4 bases for V and 2 bases for J; bases not matched to a gene: 1. This CDR3 has 13 residues. CDR3 sequence: CASSGQGNTEAFF. The CDR3 coding sequence is TGTGCCAGCAGTGGACAGGGTAACACTGAAGCTTTCTTT.

This rearrangement joins TRBV27 to TRBJ1-4, with 7 positions matching TRBD1. Losses at the gene ends were 4 bases for V and 8 bases for J; bases not matched to a gene: 1. CDR1 is MNHEY and CDR2 is SMNVEV in the germline V gene (reference sequence). The CDR3 consists of 12 residues. CDR3 protein: CASSYRGEKLFF. CDR3 nucleotide sequence: TGTGCCAGCAGTTACAGGGGAGAAAAACTGTTTTTT.

V is TRBV7-2 and J is TRBJ2-3, with D possibly matching TRBD2 (5 bases). CDR3 length equals 17 residues. V was cut by 4 bases and J by 1 base, with 18 bases left in between. Looked up from germline, CDR1 is SGHTA and CDR2 is FQGNSA. CDR3 coding DNA: TGTGCCAGCAGCTCCCCCGCCGGGAACCTTCGCACAGATACGCAGTATTTT. Translated, it gives CASSSPAGNLRTDTQYF.

The chain carries TRBV4-1 and TRBJ1-2; D gene uncertain. There are 12 residues in the CDR3. Trimming left V 1 base short and J 2 bases short, with 2 bases between. Germline assignment: CDR1 MGHRA and CDR2 YSYEKL. The CDR3 DNA sequence: TGCGCCAGCAGCCAAGTAAACTATGGCTACACCTTC. Encoded protein: CASSQVNYGYTF.

A remark on this clone: Other DNA sequences in the sample encode the same CDR3. This chain uses TRBV5-4 with TRBJ1-4; D is ambiguous. Germline V gene data show CDR1 as SGHNT and CDR2 as YYREEE (reference sequence). The CDR3 is 13 amino acids. Trimming took off 2 bases at V and 6 bases at J, with 8 bases between the two ends. The CDR3 reads CASSLGGDEKLFF. CDR3 DNA: TGTGCCAGCAGCTTAGGAGGAGATGAAAAACTGTTTTTT.

This chain uses TRBV9 with TRBJ2-7; D gene unclear. The ends were cut back, 4 bases at V and 3 bases at J, with 20 bases in the middle. CDR1 and CDR2 (germline): SGDLS, YYNGEE. There are 16 residues in the CDR3. The DNA of the CDR3 is TGTGCCAGCAGCCCCCAGGCTGACATGGGGTACTACGAGCAGTACTTC. Protein sequence: CASSPQADMGYYEQYF.

V is TRBV6-1 and J is TRBJ1-2, with 8 bases aligning to TRBD1. Germline CDR1 MNHNS, CDR2 SASEGT. Losses at the gene ends were 4 bases for V and 4 bases for J; bases not matched to a gene: 8. This CDR3 is 15 amino acids long. In nucleotides, the CDR3 is TGTGCCAGCAGTGCTGGACAGGGTGGGATCTATGGCTACACCTTC. It encodes CASSAGQGGIYGYTF.

This sequence joins TRBV9 and TRBJ2-3; TRBD2 might be the D (5 bases). Trimming cost V 6 bases and J 4 bases, with 18 bases left between them. The germline gives CDR1 SGDLS, CDR2 YYNGEE. The CDR3 is 15 residues long. For the CDR3, the DNA is TGTGCCAGCACCTTAAGGAACGACGGGGCAGATACGCAGTATTTT. Protein sequence: CASTLRNDGADTQYF.

This chain links TRBV2 with TRBJ1-1; a weak D match, TRBD1 (5 bases). V was cut by 6 bases and J by 4 bases, with 15 bases left in between. Germline V lookup: CDR1 SNHLY, CDR2 FYNNEI. CDR3 length: 14 amino acids. The CDR3 spells CASRGPGYSTEAFF. In DNA form, the CDR3 reads TGTGCCAGCAGGGGGCCTGGCTATAGCACTGAAGCTTTCTTT.

In nucleotides, the CDR3 is TGTGCCAGCAGCTTGGTTACCGTCGAGACCCAGTACTTC. Translated: CASSLVTVETQYF. The genes are TRBV5-8 and TRBJ2-5; D unresolved. The CDR3 spans 13 residues. Per the germline V gene, CDR1 is SGHTS and CDR2 is YDEGEE. Trimming shortened V by 0 bases and J by 5 bases, and 8 bases separated the two germline ends. The variable domain in full, with the rest retrieved from reference TRBV5-8 and TRBJ2-5, is EAGVTQSPTHLIKTRGQQATLRCSPISGHTSVYWYQQALGLGLQFLLWYDEGEERNRGNFPPRFSGRQFPNYSSELNVNALELEDSALYLCASSLVTVETQYFGPGTRLLVL.

In this sample, this clone turned up once. J is TRBJ2-5 and V is TRBV5-4, with 14 bases that match TRBD2. Per the germline V gene, CDR1 is SGHNT and CDR2 is YYREEE (reference sequence). V dropped 4 bases and J dropped 1; count of bases not matched to a gene: 9. This CDR3 is built from 18 residues. The CDR3 sequence: CASSPSPGLAGVQETQYF. DNA of the CDR3: TGTGCCAGCAGCCCGAGTCCGGGACTAGCGGGAGTCCAAGAGACCCAGTACTTC.

The CDR3 is CASSLHYEQYF. CDR3 coding DNA: TGTGCCAGCTCCTTACATTACGAGCAGTACTTC. The chain links TRBV2 to TRBJ2-5; D call uncertain. The closer fit of TRBJ2-7 to the DNA end suggests the J call may be wrong. The CDR3 totals 11 residues. CDR1 and CDR2 (germline): SNHLY, FYNNEI.